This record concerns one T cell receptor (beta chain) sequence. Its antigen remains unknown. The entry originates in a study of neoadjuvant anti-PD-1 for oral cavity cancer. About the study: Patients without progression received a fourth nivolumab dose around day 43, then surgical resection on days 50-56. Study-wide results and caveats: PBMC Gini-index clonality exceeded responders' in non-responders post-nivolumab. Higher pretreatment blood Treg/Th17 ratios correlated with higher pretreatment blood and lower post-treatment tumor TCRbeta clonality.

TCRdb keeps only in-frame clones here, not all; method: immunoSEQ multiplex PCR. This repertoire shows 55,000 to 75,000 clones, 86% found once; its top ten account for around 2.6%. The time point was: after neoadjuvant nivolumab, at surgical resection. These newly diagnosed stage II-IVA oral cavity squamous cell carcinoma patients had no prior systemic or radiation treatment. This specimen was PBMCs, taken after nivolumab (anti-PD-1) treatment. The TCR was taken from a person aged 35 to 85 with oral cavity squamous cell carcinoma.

The CDR3 nucleotides are TGTGCCAGCAGGGGGGGCCGGGGCTCACCTAATGAAAAACTGTTTTTT. It codes for CASRGGRGSPNEKLFF. The V call is TRBV6-6, the J call TRBJ1-4, with a tentative D call TRBD1 (6 bases). CDR1 and CDR2 (germline): MNHNY, SVGAGI (reference sequence). The V and J ends lost 6 bases and 3 bases respectively, with 17 bases between them. There are 16 residues in the CDR3.